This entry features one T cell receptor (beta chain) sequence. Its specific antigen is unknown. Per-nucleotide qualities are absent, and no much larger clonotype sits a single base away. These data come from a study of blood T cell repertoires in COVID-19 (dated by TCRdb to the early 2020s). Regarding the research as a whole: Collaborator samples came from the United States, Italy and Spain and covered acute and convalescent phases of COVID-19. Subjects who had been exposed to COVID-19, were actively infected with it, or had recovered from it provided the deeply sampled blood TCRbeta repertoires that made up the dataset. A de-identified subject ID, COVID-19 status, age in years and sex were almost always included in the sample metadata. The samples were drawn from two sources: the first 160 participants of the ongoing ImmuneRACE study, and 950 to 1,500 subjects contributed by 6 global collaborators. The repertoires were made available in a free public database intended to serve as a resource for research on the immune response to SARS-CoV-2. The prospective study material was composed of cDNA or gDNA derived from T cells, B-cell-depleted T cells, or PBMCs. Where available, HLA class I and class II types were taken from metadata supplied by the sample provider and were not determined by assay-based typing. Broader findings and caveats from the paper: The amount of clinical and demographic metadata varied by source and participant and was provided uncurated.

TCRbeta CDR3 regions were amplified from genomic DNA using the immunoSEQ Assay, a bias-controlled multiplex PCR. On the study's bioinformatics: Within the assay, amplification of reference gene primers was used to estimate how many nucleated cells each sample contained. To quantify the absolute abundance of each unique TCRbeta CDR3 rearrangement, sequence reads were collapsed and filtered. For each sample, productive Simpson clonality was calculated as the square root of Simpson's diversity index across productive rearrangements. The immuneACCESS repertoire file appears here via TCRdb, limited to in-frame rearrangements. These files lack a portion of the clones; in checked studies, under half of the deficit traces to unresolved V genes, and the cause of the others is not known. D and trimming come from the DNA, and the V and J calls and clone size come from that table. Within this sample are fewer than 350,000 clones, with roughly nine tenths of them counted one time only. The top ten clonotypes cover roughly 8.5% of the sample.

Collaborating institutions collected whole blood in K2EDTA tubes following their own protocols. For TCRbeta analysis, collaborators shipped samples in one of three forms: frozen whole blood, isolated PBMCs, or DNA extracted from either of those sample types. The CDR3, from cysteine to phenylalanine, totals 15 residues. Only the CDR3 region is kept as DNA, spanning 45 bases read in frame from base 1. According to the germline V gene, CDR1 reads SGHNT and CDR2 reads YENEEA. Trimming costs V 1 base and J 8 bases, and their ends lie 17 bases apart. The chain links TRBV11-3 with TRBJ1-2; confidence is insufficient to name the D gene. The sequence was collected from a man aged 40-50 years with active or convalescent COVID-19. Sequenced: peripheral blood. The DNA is TGTGCCAGCAGCTTAGGAACCGGAAGGACTAGAGGCTACACCTTC. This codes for CASSLGTGRTRGYTF.